This TCR beta chain comes out of a study of regulatory T cells in long-lasting Graves disease. This clonotype came up many times. The time point was: newly diagnosed GD, antithyroid drugs for less than 3 months. Generation of the TCR library employed RNA extracted from PBMCs. The CDR3 is 15 amino acids. V was clipped by 5 bases and J by 3 bases; unmatched bases: 8. CDR1 is DFQATT, CDR2 SNEGSKA, per germline (reference sequence). According to the study, TCR beta libraries were built with iRepertoire HTBI primers and CDR3-region Arm-PCR. TCRdb processed the multiplex PCR reads anew with MiXCR; each CDR3 protein has one entry. The sample consists of hundreds of thousands of distinct CDR3 sequences, 16% of them appearing once. These data were also filed under a second study, of T cells in Graves' hyperthyroidism and ophthalmopathy.

This receptor was obtained from a woman between 25 and 40 years old with Graves disease. This chain links TRBV20-1 with TRBJ2-7; 12 bases align to TRBD2. The material sequenced was peripheral blood mononuclear cells (PBMCs), taken at new diagnosis, from a patient treated with antithyroid drugs. This CDR3 is CSAYPTSGRNYEQYF. For the CDR3, the DNA is TGCAGTGCTTACCCCACTAGCGGGAGGAACTACGAGCAGTACTTC.